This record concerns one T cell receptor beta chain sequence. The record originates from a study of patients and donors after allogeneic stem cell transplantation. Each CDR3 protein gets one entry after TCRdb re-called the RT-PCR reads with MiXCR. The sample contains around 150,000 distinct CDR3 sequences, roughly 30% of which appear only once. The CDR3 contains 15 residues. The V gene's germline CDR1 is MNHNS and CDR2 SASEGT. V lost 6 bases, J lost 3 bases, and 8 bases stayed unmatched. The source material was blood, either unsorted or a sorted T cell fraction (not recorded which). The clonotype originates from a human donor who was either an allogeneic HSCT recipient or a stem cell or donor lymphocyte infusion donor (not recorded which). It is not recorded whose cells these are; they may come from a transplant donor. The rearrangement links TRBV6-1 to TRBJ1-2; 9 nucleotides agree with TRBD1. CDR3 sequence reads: CASSRSDRGDYGYTF. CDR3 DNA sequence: TGTGCCAGCAGCCGCTCGGACAGGGGTGACTATGGCTACACCTTC.